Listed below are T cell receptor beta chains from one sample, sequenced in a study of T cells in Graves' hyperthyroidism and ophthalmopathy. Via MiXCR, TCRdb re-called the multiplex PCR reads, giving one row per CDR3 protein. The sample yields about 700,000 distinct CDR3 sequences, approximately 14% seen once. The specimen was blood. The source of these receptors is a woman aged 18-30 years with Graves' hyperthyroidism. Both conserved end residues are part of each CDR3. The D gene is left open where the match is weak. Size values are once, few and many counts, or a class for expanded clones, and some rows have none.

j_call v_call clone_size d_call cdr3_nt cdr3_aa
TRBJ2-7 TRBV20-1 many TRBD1 TGCAGTTCAGTAGGGGACAGGGTTTACGAGCAGTACTTC CSSVGDRVYEQYF
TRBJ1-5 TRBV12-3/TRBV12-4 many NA TGTGCCAGCAGTTCCCGCCCAGGACAACCAGGAGACCTCAACAGCAATCAGCCCCAGCATTTT CASSSRPGQPGDLNSNQPQHF
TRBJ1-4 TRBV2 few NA TGTGCCAGCAGTGAAGGCCCGTGGGGAAAACTGTTTTTT CASSEGPWGKLFF
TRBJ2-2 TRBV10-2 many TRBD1 TGCGCCAGCAGTGACTGGGACAGAACGAACACCGGGGAGCTGTTTTTT CASSDWDRTNTGELFF
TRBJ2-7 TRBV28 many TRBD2 TGTGCCAGCAGTTTAATTAGCGGGAGGGGCCACGAGCAGTACTTC CASSLISGRGHEQYF
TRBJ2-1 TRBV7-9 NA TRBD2 TGTGCCAGCAGCTCCAGAAAGAGGGAGCGGGAGCAATACAATGAGCAGTTCTTC CASSSRKREREQYNEQFF
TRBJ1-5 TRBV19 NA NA TGTGCCAGTAGTATAGCGATAGGCGAAGGCCAACCCTCTAGCAATCAGCCCCAGCATTTT CASSIAIGEGQPSSNQPQHF
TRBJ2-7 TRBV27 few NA TGTGCCAGCAGTTTATTTGGGGCCACTCCCTACGAGCAGTACTTC CASSLFGATPYEQYF
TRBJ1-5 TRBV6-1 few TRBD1 TGTGCCAGCAGGGACAGGGTCGGGAGCAATCAGCCCCAGCATTTT CASRDRVGSNQPQHF
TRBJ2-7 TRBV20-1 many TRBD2 TGCAGTGCTAGTAGCGGGAGTCGGTACGAGCAGTACTTC CSASSGSRYEQYF
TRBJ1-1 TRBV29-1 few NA TGCAGCGTTGAAGCTCGGGGGACGTCAAACACTGAAGCTTTCTTT CSVEARGTSNTEAFF
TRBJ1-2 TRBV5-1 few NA TGCGCCAGCAGCTTGGAGGATTTGGCGCGTGGCTACACCTTC CASSLEDLARGYTF
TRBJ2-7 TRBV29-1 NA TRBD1 TGCAGCGTTGCGCCGACAGGGGGCTACGAGCAGTACTTC CSVAPTGGYEQYF
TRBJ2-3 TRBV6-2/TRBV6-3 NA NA TGTGCCAGCAGTTACGTGAAGGGCACAGATACGCAGTATTTT CASSYVKGTDTQYF
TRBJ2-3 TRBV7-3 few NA TGTGCCAGCAGTTATAGACCCTTAGATACGCAGTATTTT CASSYRPLDTQYF
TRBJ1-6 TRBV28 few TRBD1 TGTGCCAGCAGTCACAGGGACAGGGGCGTCTATTCACCCCTCCACTTT CASSHRDRGVYSPLHF